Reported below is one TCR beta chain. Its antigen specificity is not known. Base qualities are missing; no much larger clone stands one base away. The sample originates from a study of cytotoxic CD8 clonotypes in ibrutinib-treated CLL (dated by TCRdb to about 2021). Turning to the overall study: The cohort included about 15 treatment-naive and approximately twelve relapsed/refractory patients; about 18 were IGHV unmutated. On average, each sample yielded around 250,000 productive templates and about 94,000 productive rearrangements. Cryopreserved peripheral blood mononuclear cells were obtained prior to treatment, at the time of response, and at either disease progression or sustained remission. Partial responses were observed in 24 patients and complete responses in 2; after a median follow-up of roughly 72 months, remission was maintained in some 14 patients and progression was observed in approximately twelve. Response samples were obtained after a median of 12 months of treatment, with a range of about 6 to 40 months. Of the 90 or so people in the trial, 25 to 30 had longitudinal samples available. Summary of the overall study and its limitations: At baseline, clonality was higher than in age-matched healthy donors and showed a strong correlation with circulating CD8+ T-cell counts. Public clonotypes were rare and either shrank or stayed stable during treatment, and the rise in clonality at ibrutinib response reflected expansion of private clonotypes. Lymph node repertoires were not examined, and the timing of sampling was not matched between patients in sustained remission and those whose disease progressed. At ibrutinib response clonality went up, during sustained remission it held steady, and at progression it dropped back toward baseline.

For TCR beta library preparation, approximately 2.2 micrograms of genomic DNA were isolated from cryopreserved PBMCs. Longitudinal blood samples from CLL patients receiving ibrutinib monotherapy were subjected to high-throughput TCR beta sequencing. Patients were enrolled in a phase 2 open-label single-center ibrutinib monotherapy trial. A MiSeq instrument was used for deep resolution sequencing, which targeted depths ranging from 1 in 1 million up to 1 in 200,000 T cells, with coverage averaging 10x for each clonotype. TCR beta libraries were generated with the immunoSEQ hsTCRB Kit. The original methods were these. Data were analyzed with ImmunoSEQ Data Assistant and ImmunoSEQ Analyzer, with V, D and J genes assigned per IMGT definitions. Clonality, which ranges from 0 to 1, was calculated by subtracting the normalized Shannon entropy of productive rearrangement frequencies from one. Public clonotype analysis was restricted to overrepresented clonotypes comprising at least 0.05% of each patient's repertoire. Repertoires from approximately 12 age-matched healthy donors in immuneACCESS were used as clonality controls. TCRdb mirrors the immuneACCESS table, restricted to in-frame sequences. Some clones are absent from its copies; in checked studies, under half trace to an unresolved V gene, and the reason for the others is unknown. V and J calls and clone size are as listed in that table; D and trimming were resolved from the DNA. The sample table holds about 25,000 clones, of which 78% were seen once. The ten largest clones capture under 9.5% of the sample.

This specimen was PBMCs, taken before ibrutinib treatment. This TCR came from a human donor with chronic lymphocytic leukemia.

The CDR3 corresponds to CASSPRVPGASTEAFF. Read as DNA, the sequence is TGTGCCAGCTCACCACGTGTCCCGGGGGCAAGCACTGAAGCTTTCTTT. Recombination joined TRBV18 with TRBJ1-1; the D gene is possibly TRBD1, with 6 bases matching. V is reduced by 1 base and J by 4 bases, leaving a spacing of 16 bases between them. Inclusive of the bounding cysteine and phenylalanine, the CDR3 is 16 residues long. This entry keeps only the CDR3 DNA: 48 bases, framed from base 1. For CDR1 and CDR2, the germline V gene lists KGHSH and LQKENI.